This is a list of T cell receptor beta chains from one sample in a study of T-cell reconstitution after alpha-beta-depleted transplantation in children. TCRdb processed the PCR reads anew with MiXCR; each CDR3 protein has one entry. Here the sample spans about 240,000 distinct CDR3 sequences, about 26% being singletons. Specimen: PBMCs, collected before TCRalphabeta/CD19-depleted stem cell transplant. These receptors were collected from a girl aged 2 to 10 with Fanconi anemia, due to receive a stem cell transplant. Both conserved end residues are part of each CDR3. A D gene is named only where the DNA matches it firmly. Size is stated for part of the rows, as once, few or many counts, or as a class when the clone is expanded.

v_call	d_call	j_call	clone_size	cdr3_aa	cdr3_nt
TRBV6-5	.	TRBJ2-2	many	CASSLIADPGELFF	TGTGCCAGCAGCCTGATAGCGGACCCCGGGGAGCTGTTTTTT
TRBV29-1	.	TRBJ2-7	.	CSVETSKEAYEQYF	TGCAGCGTTGAAACCTCCAAGGAGGCCTACGAGCAGTACTTC
TRBV12-3/TRBV12-4	TRBD2	TRBJ2-3	.	CACSSDRGGTSGRIDTQYF	TGTGCCTGCAGCTCGGACAGGGGAGGTACTAGCGGGAGAATAGATACGCAGTATTTT
TRBV28	.	TRBJ1-1	.	CASSRIRTVEAFF	TGTGCCAGCAGTCGAATTCGGACGGTTGAAGCTTTCTTT
TRBV5-1	.	TRBJ2-3	few	CASSLAPRDTDTQYF	TGCGCCAGCAGCTTGGCCCCCAGGGACACAGATACGCAGTATTTT
TRBV20-1	TRBD2	TRBJ2-7	.	CSAPGTSGGEAYEQYF	TGCAGTGCACCCGGGACTAGCGGGGGTGAGGCCTACGAGCAGTACTTC
TRBV29-1	.	TRBJ1-2	once	CSVEGAYMGYTF	TGCAGCGTTGAAGGGGCTTATATGGGCTACACCTTC
TRBV10-3	.	TRBJ2-6	many	CAISAGESGANVLTF	TGTGCCATCAGTGCAGGGGAATCGGGGGCCAACGTCCTGACTTTC
TRBV6-1	.	TRBJ2-7	few	CASSARPYEQYF	TGTGCCAGCAGTGCCCGACCCTACGAGCAGTACTTC
TRBV10-3	.	TRBJ2-7	.	CAIRGYFGPSSEQYF	TGTGCCATCAGGGGTTACTTCGGCCCCTCGAGCGAGCAGTACTTC
TRBV12-3/TRBV12-4	.	TRBJ2-1	few	CASSFGRTIGFF	TGTGCCAGCAGTTTTGGTCGTACAATAGGGTTCTTC
TRBV2	.	TRBJ2-3	.	CSSRSTDTQYF	TGTTCAAGCCGGAGCACAGATACGCAGTATTTT
TRBV29-1	.	TRBJ2-7	.	CSVGYLRGRYEQYF	TGCAGCGTTGGGTATTTACGAGGGAGGTACGAGCAGTACTTC
TRBV7-6	.	TRBJ1-3	.	CASSLDAGAGNTIYF	TGTGCCAGCAGCTTAGACGCGGGGGCTGGAAACACCATATATTTT
TRBV6-1	TRBD1	TRBJ1-5	.	CASSRSGLGQGVINQPQHF	TGTGCCAGCAGTCGCTCTGGATTGGGGCAGGGGGTCATCAATCAGCCCCAGCATTTT
TRBV28	.	TRBJ1-5	.	CAITDRLSNQPQHF	TGTGCTATAACCGACAGGCTTAGCAATCAGCCCCAGCATTTT
TRBV6-5	TRBD2	TRBJ2-1	few	CASSYSYKASGSLTNEQFF	TGTGCCAGCAGTTACTCGTATAAGGCTAGCGGAAGCTTGACTAATGAGCAGTTCTTC
TRBV28	.	TRBJ1-5	.	CASSFRGKRKPQHF	TGTGCCAGCAGTTTTCGGGGCAAACGGAAGCCCCAGCATTTT
TRBV6-5	.	TRBJ2-1	.	CASSDDRNEQFF	TGTGCCAGCAGCGACGACAGAAATGAGCAGTTCTTC
TRBV4-2	TRBD1	TRBJ2-3	.	CASSQELTGPTDTQYF	TGTGCCAGCAGCCAAGAGCTGACAGGGCCCACAGATACGCAGTATTTT
TRBV11-1	.	TRBJ2-5	few	CASSLGLGLTTIYQETQYF	TGTGCCAGCAGCTTAGGGTTAGGACTAACCACCATTTACCAAGAGACCCAGTACTTC
TRBV20-1	TRBD2	TRBJ2-5	many	CSARDSSSGRETQYF	TGCAGTGCTAGAGATTCTTCGAGCGGGAGAGAGACCCAGTACTTC
TRBV7-2	.	TRBJ2-4	many	CASRGTAKNIQYF	TGTGCCAGCAGAGGGACAGCCAAAAACATTCAGTACTTC
TRBV7-2	TRBD2	TRBJ2-1	.	CASSWGLAGGGSEQFF	TGTGCCAGCAGCTGGGGACTAGCGGGAGGGGGGAGTGAGCAGTTCTTC
TRBV6-6	.	TRBJ1-1	many	CASSYGATNTEAFF	TGTGCCAGCAGTTACGGGGCCACCAACACTGAAGCTTTCTTT
TRBV5-1	.	TRBJ2-2	few	CASSLASQNTGELFF	TGCGCCAGCAGCTTGGCTTCACAGAACACCGGGGAGCTGTTTTTT
TRBV20-1	.	TRBJ2-5	many	CSARGHLQETQYF	TGCAGTGCTAGGGGACACCTCCAAGAGACCCAGTACTTC